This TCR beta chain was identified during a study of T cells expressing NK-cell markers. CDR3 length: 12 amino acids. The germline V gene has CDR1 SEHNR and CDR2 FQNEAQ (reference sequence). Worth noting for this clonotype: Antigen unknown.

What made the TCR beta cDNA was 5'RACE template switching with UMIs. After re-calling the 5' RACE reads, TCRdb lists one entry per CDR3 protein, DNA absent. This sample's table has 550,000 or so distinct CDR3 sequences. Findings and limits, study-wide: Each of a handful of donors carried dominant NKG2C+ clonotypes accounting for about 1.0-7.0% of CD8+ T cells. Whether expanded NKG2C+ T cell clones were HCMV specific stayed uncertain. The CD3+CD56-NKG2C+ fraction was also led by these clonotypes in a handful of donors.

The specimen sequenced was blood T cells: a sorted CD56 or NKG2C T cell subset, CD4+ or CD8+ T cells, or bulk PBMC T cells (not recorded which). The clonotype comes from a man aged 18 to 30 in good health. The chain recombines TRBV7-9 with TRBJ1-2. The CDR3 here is CASSPPKGGYTF.